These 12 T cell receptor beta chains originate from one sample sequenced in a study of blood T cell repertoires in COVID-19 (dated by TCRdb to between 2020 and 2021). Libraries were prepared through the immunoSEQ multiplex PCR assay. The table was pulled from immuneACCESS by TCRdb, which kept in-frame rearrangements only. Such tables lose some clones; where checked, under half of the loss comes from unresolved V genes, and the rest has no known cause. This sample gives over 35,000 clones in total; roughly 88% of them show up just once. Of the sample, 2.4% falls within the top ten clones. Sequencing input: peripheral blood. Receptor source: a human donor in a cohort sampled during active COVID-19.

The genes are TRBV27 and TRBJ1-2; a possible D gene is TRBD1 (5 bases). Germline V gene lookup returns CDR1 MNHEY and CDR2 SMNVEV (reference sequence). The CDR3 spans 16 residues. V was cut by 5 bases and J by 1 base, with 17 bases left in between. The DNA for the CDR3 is TGTGCCAGCAGTCCGGGGGGTGGTCGGGGTAACTATGGCTACACCTTC. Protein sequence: CASSPGGGRGNYGYTF.

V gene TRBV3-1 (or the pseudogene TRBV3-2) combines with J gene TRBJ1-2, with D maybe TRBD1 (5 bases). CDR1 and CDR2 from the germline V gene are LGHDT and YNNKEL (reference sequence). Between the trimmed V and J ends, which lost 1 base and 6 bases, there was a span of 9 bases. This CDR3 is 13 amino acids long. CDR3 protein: CASSQVSGNGYTF. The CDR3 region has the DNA TGTGCCAGCAGCCAAGTGTCAGGGAATGGCTACACCTTC.

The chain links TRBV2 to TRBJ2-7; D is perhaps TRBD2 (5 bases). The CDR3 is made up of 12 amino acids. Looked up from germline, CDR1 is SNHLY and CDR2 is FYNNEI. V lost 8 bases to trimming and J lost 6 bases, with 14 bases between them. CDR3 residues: CASRPDSGEQYF. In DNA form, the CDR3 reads TGTGCCAGCCGTCCGGACTCCGGCGAGCAGTACTTC.

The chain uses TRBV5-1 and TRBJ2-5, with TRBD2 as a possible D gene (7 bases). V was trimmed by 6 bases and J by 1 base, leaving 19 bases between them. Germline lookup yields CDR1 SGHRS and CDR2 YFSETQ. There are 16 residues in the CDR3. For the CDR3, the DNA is TGCGCCAGCACCTATGGGGGGGCAGGAACCCAAGAGACCCAGTACTTC. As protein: CASTYGGAGTQETQYF.

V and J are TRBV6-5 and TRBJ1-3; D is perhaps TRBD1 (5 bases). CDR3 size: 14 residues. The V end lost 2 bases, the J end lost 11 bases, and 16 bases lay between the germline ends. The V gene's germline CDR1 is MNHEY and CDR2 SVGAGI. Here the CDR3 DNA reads TGTGCCAGCAGTTACAAGGACACCCGAGGACCCATATATTTT. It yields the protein CASSYKDTRGPIYF.

The DNA for the CDR3 is TGTGCCAGCAGCACTGACAGTCGGAGCACCGGGGAGCTGTTTTTT. Its translation is CASSTDSRSTGELFF. The chain has TRBV7-3 and TRBJ2-2; D may be TRBD1 (5 bases). Germline CDR1 SGHTA, CDR2 FQGTGA. The length of the CDR3 is 15 residues. The V end lost 5 bases, the J end lost 4 bases, and 14 bases lay between the germline ends.

DNA for the CDR3: TGTGCCAGCAGTGACCCCCCGGGACAGGGGGCCCTGAACACTGAAGCTTTCTTT. Its protein is CASSDPPGQGALNTEAFF. The chain uses TRBV6-1 and TRBJ1-1; 12 bases agree with TRBD1. After removal of 3 bases from V and 0 bases from J, the junction contained 8 bases not matched to a gene. The germline CDR1 and CDR2 sequences are MNHNS and SASEGT. The CDR3 totals 18 residues.

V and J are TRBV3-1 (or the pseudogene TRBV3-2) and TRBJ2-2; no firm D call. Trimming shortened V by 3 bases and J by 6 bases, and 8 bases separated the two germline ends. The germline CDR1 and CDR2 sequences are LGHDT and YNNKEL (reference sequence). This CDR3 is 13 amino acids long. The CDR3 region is CASSHQHSGELFF. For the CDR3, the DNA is TGTGCCAGCAGCCACCAACATTCCGGGGAGCTGTTTTTT.

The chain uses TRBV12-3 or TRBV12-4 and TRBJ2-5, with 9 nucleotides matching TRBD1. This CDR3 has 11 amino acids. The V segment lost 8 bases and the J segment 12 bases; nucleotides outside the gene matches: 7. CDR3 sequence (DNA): TGTGCCAGCCGCGACCGGGACAGGGAGTACTTC. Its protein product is CASRDRDREYF.

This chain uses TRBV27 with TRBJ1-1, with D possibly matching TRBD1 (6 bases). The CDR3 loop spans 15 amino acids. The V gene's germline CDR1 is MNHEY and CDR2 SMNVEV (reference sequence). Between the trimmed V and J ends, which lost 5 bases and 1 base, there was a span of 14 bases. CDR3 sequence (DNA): TGTGCCAGCAGTCTTACCATGACAGGGAACACTGAAGCTTTCTTT. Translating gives CASSLTMTGNTEAFF.

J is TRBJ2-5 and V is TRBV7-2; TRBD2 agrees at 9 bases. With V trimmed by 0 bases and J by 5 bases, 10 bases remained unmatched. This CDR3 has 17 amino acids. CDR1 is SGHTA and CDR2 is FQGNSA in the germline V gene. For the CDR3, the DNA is TGTGCCAGCAGCTTAGCTGCTCTAGCGGGGTTGAGGGAGACCCAGTACTTC. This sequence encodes CASSLAALAGLRETQYF.

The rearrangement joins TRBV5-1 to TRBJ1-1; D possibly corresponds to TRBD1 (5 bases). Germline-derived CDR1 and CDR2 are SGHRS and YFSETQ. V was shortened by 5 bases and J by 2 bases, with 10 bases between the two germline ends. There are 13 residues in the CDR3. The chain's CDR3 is CASSSQDNTEAFF. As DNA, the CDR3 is TGCGCCAGCAGTTCACAGGACAACACTGAAGCTTTCTTT. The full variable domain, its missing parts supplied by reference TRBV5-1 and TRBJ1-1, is KAGVTQTPRYLIKTRGQQVTLSCSPISGHRSVSWYQQTPGQGLQFLFEYFSETQRNKGNFPGRFSGRQFSNSRSEMNVSTLELGDSALYLCASSSQDNTEAFFGQGTRLTVV.